A single sample gave rise to the 10 T cell receptor beta chains below, sequenced in a study of blood T cell repertoires in COVID-19. The protocol was immunoSEQ multiplex PCR, while the TCRdb copy is restricted to in-frame clones and leaves out a portion. In the table there are 210,000 or so clones, 78% of which are singletons. The material sequenced was peripheral blood. The receptor set was obtained from an elderly woman with active or convalescent COVID-19.

The V call is TRBV14, the J call TRBJ1-4; D remains unclear. V lost 1 base and J lost 7, with 16 bases in between. Germline V gene data show CDR1 as SGHDN and CDR2 as FVKESK. The CDR3 spans 16 residues. CDR3 bases: TGTGCCAGCAGCCAAGGGAGGGTCGGGTTCGGTGAAAAACTGTTTTTT. Encoded protein: CASSQGRVGFGEKLFF. The full variable domain, completed using reference TRBV14 and TRBJ1-4, is EAGVTQFPSHSVIEKGQTVTLRCDPISGHDNLYWYRRVMGKEIKFLLHFVKESKQDESGMPNNRFLAERTGGTYSTLKVQPAELEDSGVYFCASSQGRVGFGEKLFFGSGTQLSVL.

This chain links TRBV2 with TRBJ2-7, with 7 bases fitting TRBD2. The CDR3 totals 15 residues. CDR1 is SNHLY and CDR2 is FYNNEI in the germline V gene. V was pared by 7 bases and J by 3 bases, with 12 bases of the junction left unmatched. The CDR3 DNA sequence: TGTGCCAGCACCCAGGAGGGCGGGGGAAGCTACGAGCAGTACTTC. It translates to CASTQEGGGSYEQYF. Full variable domain (rest looked up from reference TRBV2 and TRBJ2-7): EPEVTQTPSHQVTQMGQEVILRCVPISNHLYFYWYRQILGQKVEFLVSFYNNEISEKSEIFDDQFSVERPDGSNFTLKIRSTKLEDSAMYFCASTQEGGGSYEQYFGPGTRLTVT.

Only a few counts were recorded for this clone. The CDR3 protein is CASSQVPPSGGGGGRELFF. CDR3 DNA sequence: TGCGCCAGCAGCCAAGTCCCCCCGAGCGGCGGGGGGGGCGGGAGGGAGCTGTTTTTT. This chain uses TRBV4-1 with TRBJ2-2, with TRBD2 identical over 9 bases. V trimming: 1 base; J trimming: 9 bases; junction bases outside the gene matches: 18. The CDR3 covers 19 residues. The germline V gene encodes CDR1 MGHRA and CDR2 YSYEKL.

The J gene is TRBJ1-1, the V gene TRBV9; D gene uncertain. V lost 6 bases and J 1 base, leaving 13 bases between the germline ends. CDR1 SGDLS and CDR2 YYNGEE come from the germline V gene. The CDR3 is 14 amino acids. The CDR3 reads CASTPKTGNTEAFF. The CDR3 DNA reads as TGTGCCAGCACTCCGAAAACCGGGAACACTGAAGCTTTCTTT. The variable domain in full, completed from reference TRBV9 and TRBJ1-1, reads DSGVTQTPKHLITATGQRVTLRCSPRSGDLSVYWYQQSLDQGLQFLIQYYNGEERAKGNILERFSAQQFPDLHSELNLSSLELGDSALYFCASTPKTGNTEAFFGQGTRLTVV.

V gene TRBV2 combines with J gene TRBJ2-1; 7 positions match TRBD1. Trimming removed 7 bases from V and 2 bases from J; junction bases left unmatched: 8. The germline gives CDR1 SNHLY, CDR2 FYNNEI. This CDR3 is 15 amino acids long. CDR3 loop: CASNPPGTAYNEQFF. The CDR3 region has the DNA TGTGCCAGCAACCCCCCGGGGACAGCCTACAATGAGCAGTTCTTC.

This clone has more than one count but fewer than ten. The V call is TRBV3-1 (or the pseudogene TRBV3-2), the J call TRBJ2-4; TRBD1 matches at 8 bases. V shed 8 bases, J shed 2 bases, and the junction held 2 bases outside the gene matches. Germline CDR1 reads LGHDT; CDR2 reads YNNKEL (reference sequence). The CDR3 runs 13 residues. CDR3 in DNA: TGTGCCAGCGGACAGGGTTCCAAAAACATTCAGTACTTC. Residues: CASGQGSKNIQYF.

The chain employs TRBV18 and TRBJ2-1; 9 bases are a match to TRBD2. After removal of 5 bases from V and 7 bases from J, the junction contained 12 bases not matched to a gene. The CDR3 sequence is 16 residues long. CDR1 is KGHSH, CDR2 LQKENI, per germline. The CDR3 DNA reads TGTGCCAGCTCAAGCCGACAGGGCGGGGGGGGAAATGAGCAGTTCTTC. Its translation is CASSSRQGGGGNEQFF.

This clone has just one count. The chain recombines TRBV24-1 with TRBJ1-2; 7 bases map to TRBD1. This CDR3 spans 19 amino acids. In germline, CDR1 is KGHDR, CDR2 SFDVKD. V shed 3 bases, J shed 7 bases, and the junction held 22 bases outside the gene matches. In DNA, the CDR3 is TGTGCCACCAGTGATCACCAGACTGACAGGGCGGGAACCTCTGGTGGCTACACCTTC. As protein: CATSDHQTDRAGTSGGYTF.

J is TRBJ2-7 and V is TRBV12-1; TRBD1 is the table's D call and was not checked against the DNA. TRBV12-1 is shown as a pseudogene. The CDR3 is 18 amino acids. The CDR3 bases are TGTGCCAGCAGCCATGGTCCCGGGACAGGGTTTGGAGACTACGAGCAGTACTTC. It specifies CASSHGPGTGFGDYEQYF.

The chain joins TRBV5-1 to TRBJ1-1; D remains ambiguous. The germline V gene has CDR1 SGHRS and CDR2 YFSETQ. V was cut by 0 bases and J by 2 bases, with 11 bases left in between. CDR3 length: 15 residues. The DNA for the CDR3 is TGCGCCAGCAGCTTGGTCGCACACCATAACACTGAAGCTTTCTTT. Protein product: CASSLVAHHNTEAFF.